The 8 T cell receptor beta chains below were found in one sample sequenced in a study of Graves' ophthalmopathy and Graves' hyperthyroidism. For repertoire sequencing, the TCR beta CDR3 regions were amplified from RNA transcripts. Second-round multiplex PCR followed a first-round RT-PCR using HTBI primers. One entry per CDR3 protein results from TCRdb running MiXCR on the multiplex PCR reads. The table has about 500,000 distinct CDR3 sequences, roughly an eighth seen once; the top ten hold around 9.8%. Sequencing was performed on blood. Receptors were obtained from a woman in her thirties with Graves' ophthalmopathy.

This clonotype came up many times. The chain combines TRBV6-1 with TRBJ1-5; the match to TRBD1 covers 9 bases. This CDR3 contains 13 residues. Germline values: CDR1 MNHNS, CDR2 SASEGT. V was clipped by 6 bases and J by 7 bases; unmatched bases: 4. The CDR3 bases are TGTGCCAGCAGATCGGGACAGGGCCAGCCCCAGCATTTT. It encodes CASRSGQGQPQHF.

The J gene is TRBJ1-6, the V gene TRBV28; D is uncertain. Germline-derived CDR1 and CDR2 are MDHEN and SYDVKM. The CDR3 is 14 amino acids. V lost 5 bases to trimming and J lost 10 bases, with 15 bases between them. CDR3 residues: CASSTPTSTSPLHF. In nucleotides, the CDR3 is TGTGCCAGCAGTACCCCGACCTCGACGTCACCCCTCCACTTT.

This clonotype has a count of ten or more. In nucleotides, the CDR3 is TGTGCCAGCAGTAGAACAGGGATAGCCAAAAACATTCAGTACTTC. This translates into CASSRTGIAKNIQYF. The chain uses TRBV6-2 or TRBV6-3 and TRBJ2-4; D is possibly TRBD1 (6 bases). CDR1 and CDR2 (germline): MNHEY, SVGEGT. The CDR3 totals 15 residues. Trimming took 5 bases from V and 0 from J, leaving 11 bases between them.

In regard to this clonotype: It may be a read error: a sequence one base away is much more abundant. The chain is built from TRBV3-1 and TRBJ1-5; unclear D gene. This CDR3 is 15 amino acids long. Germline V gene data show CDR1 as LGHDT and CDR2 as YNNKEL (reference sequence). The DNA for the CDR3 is TGTGCCAGCAGCCAAGACGGGATATTAAATCATCCCCAGCATTTT. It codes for CASSQDGILNHPQHF.

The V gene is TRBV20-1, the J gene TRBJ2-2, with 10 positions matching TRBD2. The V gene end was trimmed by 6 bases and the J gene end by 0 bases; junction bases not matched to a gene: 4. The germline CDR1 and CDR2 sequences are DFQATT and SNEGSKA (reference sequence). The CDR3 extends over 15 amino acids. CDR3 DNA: TGCAGTGCCCGTAGCGGGGGGCCGAACACCGGGGAGCTGTTTTTT. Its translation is CSARSGGPNTGELFF.

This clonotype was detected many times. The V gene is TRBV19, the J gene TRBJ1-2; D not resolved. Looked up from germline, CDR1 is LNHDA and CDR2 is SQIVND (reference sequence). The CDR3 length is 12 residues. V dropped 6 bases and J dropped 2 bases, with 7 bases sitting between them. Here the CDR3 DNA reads TGTGCCAGTAGAGGTCGGAACTATGGCTACACCTTC. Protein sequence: CASRGRNYGYTF.

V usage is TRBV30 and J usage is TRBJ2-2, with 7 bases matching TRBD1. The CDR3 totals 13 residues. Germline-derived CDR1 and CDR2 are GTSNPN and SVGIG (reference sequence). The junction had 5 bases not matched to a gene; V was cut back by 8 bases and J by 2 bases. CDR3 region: CAGTGANTGELFF. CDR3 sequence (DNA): TGTGCCGGAACAGGGGCTAACACCGGGGAGCTGTTTTTT.

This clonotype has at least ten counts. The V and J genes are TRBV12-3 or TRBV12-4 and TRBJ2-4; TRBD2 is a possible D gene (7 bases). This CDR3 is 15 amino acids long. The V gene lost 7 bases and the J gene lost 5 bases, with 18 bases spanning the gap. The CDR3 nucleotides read TGTGCCAGCACCTCTCAACAGGGAGGGGAAAACATTCAGTACTTC. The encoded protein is CASTSQQGGENIQYF.